This T cell receptor beta chain originates from a study of blood T cells in healthy people across ages. On the study more broadly: Template switching retrieved approximately one barcoded beta molecule for each two T cells. Broader study findings: Long-lived donors exceeded aged donors in naive CD4+ cells and diversity.

The second PCR ran roughly 6 to 11 cycles with a sample-barcoded 5' primer and J-beta primers. TCRdb re-analysed the 5' RACE reads in MiXCR, keeping a single row per CDR3 protein. The sample has some 1,000,000 distinct CDR3 sequences, about 23% seen once. This clonotype came up a few times. As yet, its antigen is unknown. Germline V gene sequence: CDR1 KGHSH, CDR2 LQKENI. This CDR3 is 16 amino acids long. With V trimmed by 3 bases and J by 5 bases, 7 bases remained unmatched. This same sample was also part of a study on T cells of mothers and their children.

V gene TRBV18 combines with J gene TRBJ2-1; the match to TRBD2 covers 10 bases. This TCR came from a girl aged 2 to 10 in good health. Sequenced material: blood. In DNA form, the CDR3 reads TGTGCCAGCTCACCCCTGACTAGCGGGCCCCACAATGAGCAGTTCTTC. This codes for CASSPLTSGPHNEQFF.